This T cell receptor (beta chain) was retrieved from a study of cytomegalovirus exposure and HLA in healthy donors. About this clone itself: Its specificity is not known.

Vbeta (60) and Jbeta (13) primers were used in the PCR. Profiled with immunoSEQ multiplex PCR; TCRdb holds only in-frame clones, not every one. In the table there are tens of thousands of clones, 80% to 90% of which are singletons. Study-wide findings and caveats: Earlier analysis yielded a pattern in which most TCR beta V segments were productive about 90% or about 30% of the time. In a later analysis, compared with equally common non-associated chains, HLA-associated beta chains were more expanded.

Sequenced: PBMCs. The clonotype originates from a young man in good health and CMV-seropositive.

CDR3 loop: CASIQAFWSGGTGELFF. The CDR3 region has the DNA TGTGCCAGCATTCAGGCGTTTTGGAGCGGGGGCACCGGGGAGCTGTTTTTT. The V call is TRBV2, the J call TRBJ2-2, with TRBD2 matching 8 bases. Germline V gene sequence: CDR1 SNHLY, CDR2 FYNNEI. This CDR3 is built from 17 residues. Losses at the gene ends were 7 bases for V and 4 bases for J; bases not matched to a gene: 14.